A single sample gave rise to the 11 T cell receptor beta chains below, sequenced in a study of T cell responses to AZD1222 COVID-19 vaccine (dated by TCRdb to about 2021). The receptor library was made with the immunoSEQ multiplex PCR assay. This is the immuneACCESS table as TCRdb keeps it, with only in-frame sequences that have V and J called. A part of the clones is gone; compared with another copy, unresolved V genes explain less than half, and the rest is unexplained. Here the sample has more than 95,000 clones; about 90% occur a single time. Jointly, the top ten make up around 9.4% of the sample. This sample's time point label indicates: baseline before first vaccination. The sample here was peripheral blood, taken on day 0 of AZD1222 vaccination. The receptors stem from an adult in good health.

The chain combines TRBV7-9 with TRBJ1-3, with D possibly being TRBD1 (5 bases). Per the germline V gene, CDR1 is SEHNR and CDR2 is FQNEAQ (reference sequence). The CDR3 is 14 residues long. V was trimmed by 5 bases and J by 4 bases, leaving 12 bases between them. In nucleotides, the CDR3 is TGTGCCAGCAGCCGAGGGGCCCAGGGAAACACCATATATTTT. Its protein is CASSRGAQGNTIYF.

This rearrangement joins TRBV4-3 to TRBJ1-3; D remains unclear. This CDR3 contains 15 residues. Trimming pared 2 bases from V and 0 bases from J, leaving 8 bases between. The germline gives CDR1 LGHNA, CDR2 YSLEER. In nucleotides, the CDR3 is TGCGCCAGCAGCCAATCTCCATCCTCTGGAAACACCATATATTTT. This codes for CASSQSPSSGNTIYF.

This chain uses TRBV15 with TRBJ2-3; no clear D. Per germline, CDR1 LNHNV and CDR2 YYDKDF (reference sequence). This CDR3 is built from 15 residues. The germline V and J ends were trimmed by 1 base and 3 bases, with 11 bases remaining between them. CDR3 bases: TGTGCCACCAGCAGAGTAGGGCAGGAGACAGATACGCAGTATTTT. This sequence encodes CATSRVGQETDTQYF.

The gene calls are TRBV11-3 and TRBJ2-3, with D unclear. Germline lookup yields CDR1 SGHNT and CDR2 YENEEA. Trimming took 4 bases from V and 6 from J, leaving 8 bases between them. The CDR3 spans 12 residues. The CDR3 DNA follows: TGTGCCAGCAGCTCGGGCGTTGATACGCAGTATTTT. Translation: CASSSGVDTQYF.

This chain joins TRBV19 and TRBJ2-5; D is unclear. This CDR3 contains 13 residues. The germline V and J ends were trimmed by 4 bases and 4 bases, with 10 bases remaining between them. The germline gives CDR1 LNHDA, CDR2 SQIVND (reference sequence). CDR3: CASSRSLGETQYF. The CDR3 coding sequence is TGTGCCAGTAGTAGATCCCTTGGAGAGACCCAGTACTTC.

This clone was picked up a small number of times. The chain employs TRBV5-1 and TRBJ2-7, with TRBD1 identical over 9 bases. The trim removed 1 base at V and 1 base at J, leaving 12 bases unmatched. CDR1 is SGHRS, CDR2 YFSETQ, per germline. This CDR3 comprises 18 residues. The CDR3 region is CASSLLGTGSRGSYEQYF. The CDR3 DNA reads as TGCGCCAGCAGCTTGTTAGGGACAGGGAGTAGGGGATCCTACGAGCAGTACTTC.

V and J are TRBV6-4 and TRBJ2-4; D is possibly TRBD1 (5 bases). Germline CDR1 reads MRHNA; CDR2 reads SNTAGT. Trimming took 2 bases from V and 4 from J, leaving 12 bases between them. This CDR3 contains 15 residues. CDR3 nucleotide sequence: TGTGCCAGCAGTGACCCGCCTGACAGAAAAAACATTCAGTACTTC. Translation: CASSDPPDRKNIQYF.

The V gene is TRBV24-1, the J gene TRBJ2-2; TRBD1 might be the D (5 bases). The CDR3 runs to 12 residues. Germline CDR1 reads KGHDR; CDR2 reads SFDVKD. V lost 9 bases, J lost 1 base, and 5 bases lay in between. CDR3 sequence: CATGQNTGELFF. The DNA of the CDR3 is TGTGCCACCGGACAGAACACCGGGGAGCTGTTTTTT.

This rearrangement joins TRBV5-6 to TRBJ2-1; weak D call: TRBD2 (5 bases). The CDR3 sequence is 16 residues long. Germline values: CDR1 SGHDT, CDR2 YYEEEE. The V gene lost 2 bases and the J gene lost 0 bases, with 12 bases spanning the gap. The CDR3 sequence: CASSLNRGSSYNEQFF. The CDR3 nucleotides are TGTGCCAGCAGCTTAAATCGGGGTAGCTCCTACAATGAGCAGTTCTTC.

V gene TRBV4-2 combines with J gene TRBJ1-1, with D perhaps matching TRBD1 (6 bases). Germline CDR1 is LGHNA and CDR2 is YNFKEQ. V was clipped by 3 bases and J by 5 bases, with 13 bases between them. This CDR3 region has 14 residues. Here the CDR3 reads CASSHTGRETEAFF. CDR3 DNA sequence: TGTGCCAGCAGCCACACAGGGCGGGAGACTGAAGCTTTCTTT.

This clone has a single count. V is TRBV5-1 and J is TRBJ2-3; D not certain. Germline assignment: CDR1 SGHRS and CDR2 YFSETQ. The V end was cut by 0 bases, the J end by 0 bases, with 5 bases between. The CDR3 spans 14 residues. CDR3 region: CASSLGQSTDTQYF. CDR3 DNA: TGCGCCAGCAGCTTGGGGCAGAGCACAGATACGCAGTATTTT.